A selection of T cell receptor beta chains follows, all from one sample in a study of T cells in lung cancer brain metastases. Repertoires were generated with immunoSEQ multiplex PCR, while TCRdb's copy carries only in-frame clones and drops some. The sample records 1,100 to 1,500 clones, about 89% being singletons. Sample: tumor tissue from a brain metastasis. The receptors were gathered from a woman aged 45-59 years with non-small cell lung cancer that had spread to the brain. CDR3s include the opening cysteine and the closing phenylalanine or tryptophan. The D gene is left open where the match is weak. Some rows mark clone size as missing; the rest say once, few, many or name a class of expanded clone.

d_gene: .; abundance: .; j_gene: TRBJ1-1; v_gene: TRBV5-1; CDR3nt: TGCGCCAGCAGCTTGGCAGGGGCGAACACTGAAGCTTTCTTT; CDR3aa: CASSLAGANTEAFF
d_gene: TRBD1; abundance: .; j_gene: TRBJ2-7; v_gene: TRBV6-1; CDR3nt: TGTGCCAGCAGTCCCCGGGACAGCAGCTCCTACGAGCAGTACTTC; CDR3aa: CASSPRDSSSYEQYF
d_gene: .; abundance: .; j_gene: TRBJ2-2; v_gene: TRBV29-1; CDR3nt: TGCAGCGTTGCGGAGACGGGGACCGGGGAGCTGTTTTTT; CDR3aa: CSVAETGTGELFF
d_gene: TRBD1; abundance: .; j_gene: TRBJ2-7; v_gene: TRBV27; CDR3nt: TGTGCCAGCAGTTTATTGGCAGGGGGCCACGAGCAGTACTTC; CDR3aa: CASSLLAGGHEQYF
d_gene: .; abundance: .; j_gene: TRBJ2-3; v_gene: TRBV7-9; CDR3nt: TGTGCCAGCAGCTTAGGGCAGGGAGATACGCAGTATTTT; CDR3aa: CASSLGQGDTQYF
d_gene: .; abundance: .; j_gene: TRBJ2-1; v_gene: TRBV27; CDR3nt: TGTGCCAGCAGTCTACCTGGGATGGGGGCCAATGAGCAGTTCTTC; CDR3aa: CASSLPGMGANEQFF
d_gene: TRBD2; abundance: .; j_gene: TRBJ2-1; v_gene: TRBV29-1; CDR3nt: TGCAGCGTTGAAGGAGAACTAGCGGCCTACAATGAGCAGTTCTTC; CDR3aa: CSVEGELAAYNEQFF
d_gene: .; abundance: once; j_gene: TRBJ1-2; v_gene: TRBV7-3; CDR3nt: TGTGCCAGCAGCGTGGACGGGAACTATGGCTACACCTTC; CDR3aa: CASSVDGNYGYTF
d_gene: .; abundance: .; j_gene: TRBJ2-2; v_gene: TRBV7-2; CDR3nt: TGTGCCAGCAGCTTAGGGTCTGACCCCGGGGAGCTGTTTTTT; CDR3aa: CASSLGSDPGELFF
d_gene: .; abundance: .; j_gene: TRBJ1-1; v_gene: TRBV28; CDR3nt: TGTGCCAGCAGTTTTAACCCGGGAACTGAAGCTTTCTTT; CDR3aa: CASSFNPGTEAFF
d_gene: TRBD1; abundance: .; j_gene: TRBJ2-1; v_gene: TRBV4-3; CDR3nt: TGCGCCAGCAGCCAGGATCGGGTGACAGGGCGACCCTACAATGAGCAGTTCTTC; CDR3aa: CASSQDRVTGRPYNEQFF
d_gene: .; abundance: once; j_gene: TRBJ1-1; v_gene: TRBV5-1; CDR3nt: TGCGCCAGCAGCCCGGGGACGTATAAAATAGAAGCTTTCTTT; CDR3aa: CASSPGTYKIEAFF
d_gene: .; abundance: once; j_gene: TRBJ1-4; v_gene: TRBV7-8; CDR3nt: TGTGCCAGCAGCTTACGACACGGGGAAAAACTGTTTTTT; CDR3aa: CASSLRHGEKLFF
d_gene: TRBD2; abundance: .; j_gene: TRBJ2-5; v_gene: TRBV7-8; CDR3nt: TGTGCCAGCAGCCCAGCGGGGCAAGAGACCCAGTACTTC; CDR3aa: CASSPAGQETQYF
d_gene: .; abundance: .; j_gene: TRBJ2-5; v_gene: TRBV5-1; CDR3nt: TGCGCCAGCAGCCCCGACCGAAACCAAGAGACCCAGTACTTC; CDR3aa: CASSPDRNQETQYF
d_gene: TRBD1; abundance: .; j_gene: TRBJ1-5; v_gene: TRBV27; CDR3nt: TGTGCCAGCAGCCCTGGACAGGGCAATCAGCCCCAGCATTTT; CDR3aa: CASSPGQGNQPQHF
d_gene: TRBD1; abundance: .; j_gene: TRBJ2-1; v_gene: TRBV28; CDR3nt: TGTGCCAGCAGTCGGACAGGGGAATGGGAGCAGTTCTTC; CDR3aa: CASSRTGEWEQFF
d_gene: TRBD1; abundance: .; j_gene: TRBJ1-2; v_gene: TRBV30; CDR3nt: TGTGCCTGGACGGACAGGGAGATGATCGGGGCTTTT; CDR3aa: CAWTDREMIGAF